Following are 17 T cell receptor beta chains from one sample sequenced in a study of graft-versus-host responses after intestinal transplantation. Generated by immunoSEQ multiplex PCR, the TCRdb table keeps only in-frame clones and is missing some. The sample has 85,000 to 90,000 clones, 85% to 90% seen once. These receptors have no known antigen. The source was unstimulated CD4+ T cells sorted from spleen or lymph node cells, collected before intestinal transplant. The receptors stem from a human donor who received an intestinal transplant.

This chain connects TRBV15 to TRBJ1-2, with 8 positions matching TRBD1. CDR3 length: 15 residues. The V and J ends lost 5 bases and 0 bases, in that order; junction bases with no gene match: 5. Germline-derived CDR1 and CDR2 are LNHNV and YYDKDF (reference sequence). The CDR3 DNA follows: TGTGCCACCAGCGCATACAGGGGGGCTAACTATGGCTACACCTTC. It encodes CATSAYRGANYGYTF.

This sequence joins TRBV2 and TRBJ2-7; no definite D call. Germline-derived CDR1 and CDR2 are SNHLY and FYNNEI. V lost 6 bases and J lost 2, with 17 bases in between. The CDR3 loop spans 15 amino acids. CDR3 residues: CASSTTTLGPYEQYF. The CDR3 DNA follows: TGTGCCAGCAGCACTACTACGTTGGGTCCCTACGAGCAGTACTTC.

The V call is TRBV5-4, the J call TRBJ1-2; a possible D gene is TRBD1 (5 bases). The CDR3 has 14 amino acids. Germline V gene sequence: CDR1 SGHNT, CDR2 YYREEE (reference sequence). V was clipped by 5 bases and J by 4 bases, with 15 bases between them. In DNA form, the CDR3 reads TGTGCCAGCAGACCGCGCGACAGTCTCTATGGCTACACCTTC. Translating gives CASRPRDSLYGYTF. The full variable domain, with the rest looked up from reference TRBV5-4 and TRBJ1-2, is ETGVTQSPTHLIKTRGQQVTLRCSSQSGHNTVSWYQQALGQGPQFIFQYYREEENGRGNFPPRFSGLQFPNYSSELNVNALELDDSALYLCASRPRDSLYGYTFGSGTRLTVV.

This rearrangement joins TRBV6-1 to TRBJ2-7; the match to TRBD2 covers 10 bases. The CDR3 has 14 amino acids. The ends lost 5 bases at V and 5 bases at J; junction bases unmatched: 6. Germline lookup yields CDR1 MNHNS and CDR2 SASEGT. Here the CDR3 reads CASSLLAGRDEQYF. The CDR3 DNA reads as TGTGCCAGCAGTCTACTAGCGGGGAGGGACGAGCAGTACTTC.

V gene TRBV7-3 combines with J gene TRBJ2-1; 10 bases line up with TRBD1. V was pared by 2 bases and J by 10 bases, with 8 bases of the junction left unmatched. The CDR3 sequence is 15 residues long. The germline gives CDR1 SGHTA, CDR2 FQGTGA. The CDR3 bases are TGTGCCAGCAGCTTATTTGGACAGGGGGATGAAGAGCAGTTCTTC. Translating it yields CASSLFGQGDEEQFF.

The chain is built from TRBV2 and TRBJ1-6; 7 bases line up with TRBD1. Germline V gene sequence: CDR1 SNHLY, CDR2 FYNNEI. Trimming removed 6 bases from V and 9 bases from J; junction bases left unmatched: 5. This CDR3 spans 13 amino acids. The CDR3 DNA reads TGTGCCAGCAGGGTTACAGGGGTTTCACCCCTCCACTTT. Translated, it gives CASRVTGVSPLHF.

The V and J genes are TRBV7-6 and TRBJ2-5, with TRBD2 identical over 9 bases. This CDR3 has 15 amino acids. The V segment lost 1 base and the J segment 9 bases; nucleotides outside the gene matches: 9. The germline gives CDR1 SGHVS, CDR2 FNYEAQ. The CDR3 is CASSLDRLAGRAQYF. The DNA for the CDR3 is TGTGCCAGCAGCTTAGATCGCCTAGCGGGGCGGGCCCAGTACTTC.

The chain joins TRBV6-6 to TRBJ1-5, with 8 bases aligning to TRBD1. Germline loops: CDR1 MNHNY, CDR2 SVGAGI (reference sequence). Unmatched junction bases numbered 7, after V lost 6 bases and J lost 0 bases. This CDR3 spans 16 amino acids. CDR3 loop: CASSRGQEFSNQPQHF. The CDR3 DNA is TGTGCCAGCAGCCGGGGACAGGAGTTTAGCAATCAGCCCCAGCATTTT.

J is TRBJ1-1 and V is TRBV5-6; 7 nucleotides align to TRBD1. This CDR3 is 16 amino acids long. Germline-derived CDR1 and CDR2 are SGHDT and YYEEEE. V dropped 1 base and J dropped 5; count of bases not matched to a gene: 11. In nucleotides, the CDR3 is TGTGCCAGCAGCTTGTGGGCAGGGGGTCGGGGAACTGAAGCTTTCTTT. Residues: CASSLWAGGRGTEAFF.

This clone was detected once. CDR3 DNA sequence: TGTGCCAGCAGCTTCGGGACTAGCGGGGGGGCTGGCACAGATACGCAGTATTTT. This gives the protein CASSFGTSGGAGTDTQYF. The J gene is TRBJ2-3, the V gene TRBV7-3; TRBD2 agrees at 16 bases. The CDR3 is made up of 18 amino acids. Germline lookup yields CDR1 SGHTA and CDR2 FQGTGA. The V and J ends lost 3 bases and 1 base, in that order; junction bases with no gene match: 4.

This clone was detected once. This chain joins TRBV4-1 and TRBJ2-5; 7 bases fit TRBD2. The length of the CDR3 is 17 residues. Per germline, CDR1 MGHRA and CDR2 YSYEKL. V was clipped by 4 bases and J by 0 bases; unmatched bases: 11. The CDR3 nucleotides read TGCGCCAGCAGCCCCTTGCCTACAGCGGGGCACCAAGAGACCCAGTACTTC. Its translation is CASSPLPTAGHQETQYF.

The J gene is TRBJ1-2, the V gene TRBV6-1; D gene uncertain. The CDR3 contains 14 residues. The ends were cut back, 1 base at V and 3 bases at J, with 9 bases in the middle. Germline values: CDR1 MNHNS, CDR2 SASEGT. For the CDR3, the DNA is TGTGCCAGCAGTGAAGATGACATCTACTATGGCTACACCTTC. Its protein is CASSEDDIYYGYTF.

The rearrangement joins TRBV2 to TRBJ1-5, with 7 bases matching TRBD1. V shed 5 bases and J 0 bases; nucleotides not matched to a gene: 10. Germline V gene sequence: CDR1 SNHLY, CDR2 FYNNEI. This CDR3 contains 17 residues. In DNA, the CDR3 is TGTGCCAGCAGTAGAGAGACAGGGTTTGTTAGCAATCAGCCCCAGCATTTT. Residues: CASSRETGFVSNQPQHF.

V and J are TRBV5-6 and TRBJ1-2, with 9 bases matching TRBD1. The V gene's germline CDR1 is SGHDT and CDR2 YYEEEE. The CDR3 has 16 amino acids. The V segment lost 4 bases and the J segment 2 bases; nucleotides outside the gene matches: 9. The CDR3 DNA sequence: TGTGCCAGCAGCCGCCAAGACAGGGGGTACAACTATGGCTACACCTTC. It translates to CASSRQDRGYNYGYTF.

Remarks on this clone: Different DNA sequences within this sample yield the same CDR3. This sequence joins TRBV9 and TRBJ1-4; 9 positions agree with TRBD1. CDR1 is SGDLS, CDR2 YYNGEE, per germline. V dropped 4 bases and J dropped 6; count of bases not matched to a gene: 10. The CDR3 sequence is 16 residues long. DNA for the CDR3: TGTGCCAGCAGCCAGGACCCGGGACAGGGATATGAAAAACTGTTTTTT. This encodes CASSQDPGQGYEKLFF. The entire variable domain, with the rest obtained from reference TRBV9 and TRBJ1-4, is as follows: DSGVTQTPKHLITATGQRVTLRCSPRSGDLSVYWYQQSLDQGLQFLIQYYNGEERAKGNILERFSAQQFPDLHSELNLSSLELGDSALYFCASSQDPGQGYEKLFFGSGTQLSVL.

The chain combines TRBV6-5 with TRBJ2-2; 8 bases fit TRBD2. The V and J ends lost 6 bases and 4 bases, in that order; junction bases with no gene match: 1. Looked up from germline, CDR1 is MNHEY and CDR2 is SVGAGI. The CDR3 loop spans 13 amino acids. This CDR3 reads CASRGLVTGELFF. In DNA, the CDR3 is TGTGCCAGCAGGGGACTAGTCACCGGGGAGCTGTTTTTT.

This chain links TRBV11-1 with TRBJ2-2; 10 bases map to TRBD1. Germline CDR1 is SGHAT and CDR2 is FQDESV (reference sequence). V trimming: 6 bases; J trimming: 5 bases; junction bases outside the gene matches: 9. CDR3 size: 16 residues. The DNA for the CDR3 is TGTGCCAGCAGTCACCGGACAGGGGGGAAAACCGGGGAGCTGTTTTTT. It is translated as CASSHRTGGKTGELFF.